The 28 T cell receptor beta chains given below trace back to one sample, sequenced in a study of T cell clonotyping in hematopoietic cell transplantation (dated by TCRdb to 2020 to 2023). Library prep was done by the immunoSEQ multiplex PCR assay. TCRdb limited this immuneACCESS table to in-frame rearrangements with V and J called. A share of clones is missing; checked studies link under half to unresolved V genes, and the rest is unexplained. The sample includes fewer than 10,000 clones, with roughly nine tenths observed a single time. 4.2% of the sample is taken by the ten largest. What the time point label conveys for this sample: recipient sample taken at acute GVHD onset. Sample: peripheral blood mononuclear cells, taken at the time of graft-versus-host disease after allogeneic stem cell transplant. The receptors here all came from a male patient aged 55-69 years who had an allogeneic stem cell transplant from a related donor, so the T cells may come from the graft donor. Some clones in this sample may be carry-over from other donors' samples.

V and J are TRBV6-4 and TRBJ1-3; no reliable D call. The CDR3 is 18 amino acids. Germline V gene lookup returns CDR1 MRHNA and CDR2 SNTAGT. V lost 2 bases and J lost 0, with 17 bases in between. As DNA, the CDR3 is TGTGCCAGCAGTGACACCCTGCCGGGAGGAACCTCTGGAAACACCATATATTTT. Amino acid sequence: CASSDTLPGGTSGNTIYF.

Only one count was recorded for this clone. The chain links TRBV7-3 to TRBJ2-2, with 10 nucleotides matching TRBD2. CDR3 length: 19 residues. V gave up 4 bases and J gave up 0 bases; unmatched junction bases: 11. CDR1 SGHTA and CDR2 FQGTGA come from the germline V gene. The CDR3 DNA sequence: TGTGCCAGCAGCTCCCGGAGGGCTAGCGGGGGTGCGAACACCGGGGAGCTGTTTTTT. As protein: CASSSRRASGGANTGELFF.

The chain has TRBV11-3 and TRBJ1-6, with 8 bases matching TRBD1. CDR1 and CDR2 from the germline V gene are SGHNT and YENEEA. The trim removed 0 bases at V and 10 bases at J, leaving 2 bases unmatched. This CDR3 region has 14 residues. As DNA, the CDR3 is TGTGCCAGCAGCTTAGACCCAGGGGGCTCACCCCTCCACTTT. Encoded protein: CASSLDPGGSPLHF. The full variable domain, with the rest looked up from reference TRBV11-3 and TRBJ1-6, is EAGVVQSPRYKIIEKKQPVAFWCNPISGHNTLYWYLQNLGQGPELLIRYENEEAVDDSQLPKDRFSAERLKGVDSTLKIQPAELGDSAVYLCASSLDPGGSPLHFGNGTRLTVT.

In this sample, this clone turned up once. Written as DNA, the CDR3 is TGTGCCAGCAGCGTAGGGGTCCTGGAACGCACAGATACGCAGTATTTT. Protein sequence: CASSVGVLERTDTQYF. The chain carries TRBV9 and TRBJ2-3; D unresolved. V lost 0 bases, J lost 1 base, and 12 bases lay in between. The CDR3 is 16 residues long. The germline gives CDR1 SGDLS, CDR2 YYNGEE.

The chain is built from TRBV6-1 and TRBJ1-3; no clear D gene. V lost 1 base and J lost 0, with 7 bases in between. Germline CDR1 and CDR2: MNHNS and SASEGT. CDR3 length: 15 amino acids. The CDR3 protein is CASSEDSSSGNTIYF. CDR3 in DNA: TGTGCCAGCAGTGAAGATTCAAGCTCTGGAAACACCATATATTTT.

This sequence joins TRBV5-1 and TRBJ1-2; no clear D. Germline CDR1 SGHRS, CDR2 YFSETQ. Trimming left V 4 bases short and J 7 bases short, with 20 bases between. The CDR3 consists of 15 residues. CDR3 amino acids: CASSQGLEVERGYTF. The CDR3 nucleotides are TGCGCCAGCAGCCAAGGACTTGAGGTGGAACGTGGCTACACCTTC.

The chain joins TRBV4-1 to TRBJ2-5, with D perhaps TRBD1 (5 bases). CDR3 length: 15 amino acids. Per germline, CDR1 MGHRA and CDR2 YSYEKL. V was pared by 0 bases and J by 0 bases, with 8 bases between. CDR3 nucleotide sequence: TGCGCCAGCAGCCAAGATAGACAGTACCAAGAGACCCAGTACTTC. Translating gives CASSQDRQYQETQYF.

J is TRBJ2-7 and V is TRBV20-1; D is unclear. CDR1 is DFQATT and CDR2 is SNEGSKA in the germline V gene (reference sequence). The CDR3 spans 11 residues. Trimming removed 6 bases at V and 4 bases at J, with 10 bases between. The CDR3 loop reads CSASLGYEQYF. CDR3 nucleotides: TGCAGTGCGTCTCTGGGTTACGAGCAGTACTTC.

The table lists this clone with a count of one. The rearrangement uses TRBV12-2 and TRBJ1-2. TRBV12-2 is termed a pseudogene. CDR3 length: 14 amino acids. CDR3 sequence (DNA): TGTGCAAGTCGCCCTGGGACGGTCCTCTATGGCTACACCTTC. Translation: CASRPGTVLYGYTF.

V is TRBV5-6 and J is TRBJ1-2, with D possibly matching TRBD1 (6 bases). Germline CDR1 is SGHDT and CDR2 is YYEEEE. V lost 1 base and J 4 bases, leaving 8 bases between the germline ends. This CDR3 spans 13 amino acids. CDR3 DNA: TGTGCCAGCAGCTTGACGGGGGCCTATGGCTACACCTTC. Translated: CASSLTGAYGYTF.

The rearrangement links TRBV4-1 to TRBJ2-7; D could derive from TRBD1 or TRBD2 (6 bases each). There are 16 residues in the CDR3. V was shortened by 3 bases and J by 0 bases, with 15 bases between the two germline ends. CDR1 is MGHRA and CDR2 is YSYEKL in the germline V gene. DNA for the CDR3: TGCGCCAGCAGCCACATAAGGGGGGACCTCTCCTACGAGCAGTACTTC. Protein: CASSHIRGDLSYEQYF.

This chain connects TRBV28 to TRBJ1-1; 11 nucleotides align to TRBD1. J lost 4 bases, V lost 7 bases, and 8 bases had no gene match. This CDR3 is built from 15 residues. Germline CDR1 is MDHEN and CDR2 is SYDVKM. The CDR3 DNA reads as TGTGCCAGCATCTTAGCCGGGACAGGGGGCACTGAAGCTTTCTTT. This gives the protein CASILAGTGGTEAFF.

J is TRBJ2-3 and V is TRBV5-1; 8 bases are shared with TRBD2. The germline V gene has CDR1 SGHRS and CDR2 YFSETQ. After removal of 4 bases from V and 2 bases from J, the junction contained 3 bases not matched to a gene. The CDR3 extends over 14 amino acids. The CDR3 sequence: CASSPGGSTDTQYF. As DNA, the CDR3 is TGCGCCAGCAGCCCGGGGGGGTCCACAGATACGCAGTATTTT. Looking up the rest from reference TRBV5-1 and TRBJ2-3 gives the full variable domain: KAGVTQTPRYLIKTRGQQVTLSCSPISGHRSVSWYQQTPGQGLQFLFEYFSETQRNKGNFPGRFSGRQFSNSRSEMNVSTLELGDSALYLCASSPGGSTDTQYFGPGTRLTVL.

This sequence joins TRBV9 and TRBJ2-7, with D possibly being TRBD1 (6 bases). V lost 1 base, J lost 3 bases, and 17 bases lay in between. Germline assignment: CDR1 SGDLS and CDR2 YYNGEE. The CDR3 runs 16 residues. CDR3 DNA sequence: TGTGCCAGCAGCGTAAACCTCGGGACACCGATCTACGAGCAGTACTTC. Its protein is CASSVNLGTPIYEQYF.

The sample holds one count of this clone. The V call is TRBV5-1, the J call TRBJ2-7, with 7 bases lining up with TRBD1. Per germline, CDR1 SGHRS and CDR2 YFSETQ. CDR3 length: 14 residues. The ends lost 0 bases at V and 2 bases at J; junction bases unmatched: 2. This CDR3 is CASSLGDSTYEQYF. CDR3 nucleotide sequence: TGCGCCAGCAGCTTGGGGGACAGTACCTACGAGCAGTACTTC.

The genes are TRBV12-5 and TRBJ1-1, with no clear D. V lost 4 bases to trimming and J lost 0 bases, with 15 bases between them. This CDR3 is 16 amino acids long. Per the germline V gene, CDR1 is LGHNT and CDR2 is FRNRAP. CDR3 DNA: TGTGCTAGTGGTTGGGAGACAACAACGATGAACACTGAAGCTTTCTTT. Amino acids: CASGWETTTMNTEAFF.

Comments on this clone: The junction shows a germline mismatch at one end, possibly a read error. V is TRBV7-7 and J is TRBJ2-1, with 11 bases identical to TRBD2. The V gene's germline CDR1 is SSHAT and CDR2 FNYEAQ (reference sequence). This CDR3 has 18 residues. CDR3 amino acids: CASSFRPPTSGAADEQFF. The CDR3 region has the DNA TGTGCTAGCAGCTTCCGCCCCCCGACTAGCGGGGCTGCGGATGAGCAGTTCTTC.

The chain combines TRBV9 with TRBJ2-5; TRBD2 might be the D (7 bases). V was trimmed by 4 bases and J by 9 bases, leaving 16 bases between them. Germline assignment: CDR1 SGDLS and CDR2 YYNGEE. CDR3 length equals 13 residues. In DNA, the CDR3 is TGTGCCAGCAGCCCCCGCGGGGGCACGGCCCAGTACTTC. Residues: CASSPRGGTAQYF.

The rearrangement uses TRBV11-3 and TRBJ1-6; no reliable D call. Germline V CDR1 and CDR2: SGHNT, YENEEA. Trimming removed 0 bases at V and 9 bases at J, with 12 bases between. The length of the CDR3 is 15 residues. As DNA, the CDR3 is TGTGCCAGCAGCTTAGACGGGCCCTTTGGTTCACCCCTCCACTTT. This sequence encodes CASSLDGPFGSPLHF.

The V and J genes are TRBV13 and TRBJ2-7; D not resolved. This CDR3 region has 14 residues. V lost 5 bases to trimming and J lost 5 bases, with 16 bases between them. The germline V gene has CDR1 PRHDT and CDR2 FYEKMQ (reference sequence). CDR3 in amino acids: CASSGLRMSNEQYF. In DNA, the CDR3 is TGTGCCAGCAGCGGTCTGCGAATGTCCAACGAGCAGTACTTC.

Only a few counts were recorded for this clone. The chain uses TRBV19 and TRBJ1-2; D possibly corresponds to TRBD1 (6 bases). The CDR3 runs 14 residues. Germline V gene sequence: CDR1 LNHDA, CDR2 SQIVND (reference sequence). V was shortened by 4 bases and J by 2 bases, with 11 bases between the two germline ends. The CDR3 sequence: CASSTTGINYGYTF. The CDR3 bases are TGTGCCAGTAGTACCACAGGGATAAACTATGGCTACACCTTC.

The gene calls are TRBV28 and TRBJ2-3; tentative D call: TRBD1 (7 bases). CDR1 is MDHEN and CDR2 is SYDVKM in the germline V gene. This CDR3 region has 14 residues. CDR3 region: CAVDRIRGAVTQYF. DNA of the CDR3: TGTGCTGTTGATAGAATCAGGGGGGCCGTTACGCAGTATTTT.

The V gene is TRBV11-2, the J gene TRBJ1-1; D possibly corresponds to TRBD1 (6 bases). Germline V lookup: CDR1 SGHAT, CDR2 FQNNGV. Trimming took off 2 bases at V and 4 bases at J, with 11 bases between the two ends. This CDR3 is 14 amino acids long. The CDR3 loop is CASSLSTGFTEAFF. The DNA for the CDR3 is TGTGCCAGCAGCTTAAGCACAGGGTTCACTGAAGCTTTCTTT.

The rearrangement uses TRBV4-2 and TRBJ2-1, with 7 bases fitting TRBD2. The CDR3 length is 17 residues. Germline V gives CDR1 LGHNA, CDR2 YNFKEQ. After removal of 0 bases from V and 0 bases from J, the junction contained 5 bases not matched to a gene. CDR3 in amino acids: CASSQDRGLSSYNEQFF. In DNA form, the CDR3 reads TGTGCCAGCAGCCAAGATCGGGGACTAAGCTCCTACAATGAGCAGTTCTTC.

This chain links TRBV9 with TRBJ1-2; 8 positions match TRBD1. V lost 4 bases, J lost 3 bases, and 8 bases stayed unmatched. Germline lookup yields CDR1 SGDLS and CDR2 YYNGEE. This CDR3 spans 15 amino acids. Here the CDR3 reads CASSPQTGADYGYTF. The CDR3 DNA follows: TGTGCCAGCAGCCCCCAGACAGGGGCCGACTATGGCTACACCTTC.

The chain joins TRBV7-8 to TRBJ2-2; TRBD2 matches at 8 bases. CDR1 SGHVS and CDR2 FQNEAQ come from the germline V gene. This CDR3 spans 16 amino acids. Unmatched junction bases numbered 3, after V lost 3 bases and J lost 0 bases. CDR3 DNA sequence: TGTGCCAGCAGCTTCTATAGCGGGGCGAACACCGGGGAGCTGTTTTTT. Protein sequence: CASSFYSGANTGELFF.

The V gene is TRBV4-3, the J gene TRBJ2-1; D is possibly TRBD1 or TRBD2 (6 bases each). Trimming shortened V by 5 bases and J by 9 bases, and 20 bases separated the two germline ends. The germline V gene encodes CDR1 LGHNA and CDR2 YSLEER. This CDR3 has 15 amino acids. The CDR3 DNA reads as TGCGCCAGCAGCAATATTTTGAAGGGGGGAGCTGAGCAGTTCTTC. Translation gives CASSNILKGGAEQFF.

The chain uses TRBV7-2 and TRBJ2-2; possible D gene TRBD2, 6 bases. The ends were cut back, 1 base at V and 7 bases at J, with 16 bases in the middle. Germline V gives CDR1 SGHTA, CDR2 FQGNSA. This CDR3 is built from 16 residues. This CDR3 is CASSLGLALFGGELFF. The CDR3 DNA reads TGTGCCAGCAGCTTAGGGCTAGCGCTCTTCGGCGGGGAGCTGTTTTTT.